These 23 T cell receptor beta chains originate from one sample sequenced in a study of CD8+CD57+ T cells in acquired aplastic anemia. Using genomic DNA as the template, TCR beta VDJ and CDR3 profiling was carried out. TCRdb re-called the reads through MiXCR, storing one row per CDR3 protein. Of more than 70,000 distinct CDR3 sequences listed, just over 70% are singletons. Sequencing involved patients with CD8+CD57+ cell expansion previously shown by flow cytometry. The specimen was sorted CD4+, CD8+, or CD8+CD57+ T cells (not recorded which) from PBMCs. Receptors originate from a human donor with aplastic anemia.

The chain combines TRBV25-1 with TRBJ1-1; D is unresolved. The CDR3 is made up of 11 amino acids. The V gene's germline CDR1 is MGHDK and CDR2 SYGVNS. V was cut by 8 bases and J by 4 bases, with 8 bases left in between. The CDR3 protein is CASLGSTEAFF. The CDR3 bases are TGTGCCAGCCTGGGGAGCACTGAAGCTTTCTTT.

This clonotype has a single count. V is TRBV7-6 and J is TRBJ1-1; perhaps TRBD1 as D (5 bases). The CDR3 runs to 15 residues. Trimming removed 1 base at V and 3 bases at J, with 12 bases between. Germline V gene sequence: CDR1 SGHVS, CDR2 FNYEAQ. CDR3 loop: CASSLGVSGYTEAFF. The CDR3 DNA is TGTGCCAGCAGCTTAGGCGTATCAGGGTACACTGAAGCTTTCTTT.

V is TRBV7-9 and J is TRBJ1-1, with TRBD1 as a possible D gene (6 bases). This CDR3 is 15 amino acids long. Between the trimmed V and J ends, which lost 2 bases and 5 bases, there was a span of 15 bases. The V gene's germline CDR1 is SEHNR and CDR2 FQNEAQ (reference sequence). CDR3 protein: CASSLMGGARTEAFF. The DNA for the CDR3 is TGTGCCAGCAGCTTAATGGGGGGCGCGAGAACTGAAGCTTTCTTT.

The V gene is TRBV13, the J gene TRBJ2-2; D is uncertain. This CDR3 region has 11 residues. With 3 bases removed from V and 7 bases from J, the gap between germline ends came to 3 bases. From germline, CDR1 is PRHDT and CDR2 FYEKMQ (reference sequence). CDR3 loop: CASSFSGELFF. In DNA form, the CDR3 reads TGTGCCAGCAGCTTCAGCGGGGAGCTGTTTTTT.

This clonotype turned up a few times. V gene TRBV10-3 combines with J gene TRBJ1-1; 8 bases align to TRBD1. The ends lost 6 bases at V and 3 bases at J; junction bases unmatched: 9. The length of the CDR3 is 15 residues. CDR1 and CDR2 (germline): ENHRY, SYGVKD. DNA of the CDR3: TGTGCCATCAGCCGGACAGGGATTAAGGACACTGAAGCTTTCTTT. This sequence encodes CAISRTGIKDTEAFF.

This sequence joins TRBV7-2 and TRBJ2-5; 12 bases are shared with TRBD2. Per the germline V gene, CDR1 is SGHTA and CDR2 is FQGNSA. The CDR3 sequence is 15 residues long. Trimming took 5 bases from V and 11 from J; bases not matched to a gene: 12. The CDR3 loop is CASSPTSGRYNEQYF. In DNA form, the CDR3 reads TGTGCCAGCAGCCCTACTAGCGGGAGGTACAATGAGCAGTACTTC.

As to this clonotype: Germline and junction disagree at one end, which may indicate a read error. CDR3 loop: CAISDLWTDTQYF. DNA for the CDR3: TGTGCCATCAGTGATTTGTGGACAGATACGCAGTATTTT. The chain couples TRBV24-1 to TRBJ2-3; D unclear. This CDR3 is built from 13 residues. Germline V lookup: CDR1 KGHDR, CDR2 SFDVKD.

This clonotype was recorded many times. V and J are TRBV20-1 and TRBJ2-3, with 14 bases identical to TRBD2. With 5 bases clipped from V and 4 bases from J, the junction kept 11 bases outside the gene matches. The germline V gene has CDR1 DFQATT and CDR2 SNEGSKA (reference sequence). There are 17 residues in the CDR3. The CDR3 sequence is CSAPVPGLAGVADTQYF. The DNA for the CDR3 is TGCAGTGCTCCCGTTCCGGGACTAGCGGGAGTCGCAGATACGCAGTATTTT.

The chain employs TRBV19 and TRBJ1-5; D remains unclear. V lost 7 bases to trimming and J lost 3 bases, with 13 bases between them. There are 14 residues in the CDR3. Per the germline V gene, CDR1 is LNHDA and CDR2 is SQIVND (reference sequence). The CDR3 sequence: CASTVHPTNQPQHF. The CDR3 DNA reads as TGTGCCAGTACGGTGCACCCTACCAATCAGCCCCAGCATTTT.

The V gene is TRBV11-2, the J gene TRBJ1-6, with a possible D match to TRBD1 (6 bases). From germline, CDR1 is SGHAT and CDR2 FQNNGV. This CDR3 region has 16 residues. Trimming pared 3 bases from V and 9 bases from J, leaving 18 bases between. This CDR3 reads CASSLSTGFLSSPLHF. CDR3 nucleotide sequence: TGTGCCAGCAGCTTGTCTACAGGGTTCTTGTCTTCACCCCTCCACTTT.

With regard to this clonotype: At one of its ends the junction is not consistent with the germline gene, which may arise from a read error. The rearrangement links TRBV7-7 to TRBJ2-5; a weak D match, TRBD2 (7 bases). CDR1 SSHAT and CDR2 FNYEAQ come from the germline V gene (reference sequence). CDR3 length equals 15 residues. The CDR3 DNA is TGTGCTAGCAGCTTAGGGGGAGGGGGCCAAGAGACCCAGTACTTC. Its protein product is CASSLGGGGQETQYF.

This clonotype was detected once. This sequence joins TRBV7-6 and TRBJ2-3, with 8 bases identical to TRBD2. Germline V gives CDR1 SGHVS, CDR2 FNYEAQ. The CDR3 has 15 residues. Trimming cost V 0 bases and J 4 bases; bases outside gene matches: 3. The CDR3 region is CASSLASGTADTQYF. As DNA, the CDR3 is TGTGCCAGCAGCTTAGCTAGCGGGACGGCAGATACGCAGTATTTT.

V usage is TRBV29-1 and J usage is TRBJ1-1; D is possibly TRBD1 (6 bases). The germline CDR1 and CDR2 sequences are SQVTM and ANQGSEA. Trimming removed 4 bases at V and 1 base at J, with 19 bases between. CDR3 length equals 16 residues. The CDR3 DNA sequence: TGCAGCGTTGCCAAACATCGGGGACAAGGGAACACTGAAGCTTTCTTT. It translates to CSVAKHRGQGNTEAFF.

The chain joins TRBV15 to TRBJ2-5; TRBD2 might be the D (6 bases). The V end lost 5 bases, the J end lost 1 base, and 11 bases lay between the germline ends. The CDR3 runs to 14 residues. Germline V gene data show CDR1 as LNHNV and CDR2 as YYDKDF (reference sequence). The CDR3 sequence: CATSLVGGQETQYF. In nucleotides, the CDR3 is TGTGCCACCAGCCTCGTGGGGGGCCAAGAGACCCAGTACTTC. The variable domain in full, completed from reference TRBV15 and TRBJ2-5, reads DAMVIQNPRYQVTQFGKPVTLSCSQTLNHNVMYWYQQKSSQAPKLLFHYYDKDFNNEADTPDNFQSRRPNTSFCFLDIRSPGLGDTAMYLCATSLVGGQETQYFGPGTRLLVL.

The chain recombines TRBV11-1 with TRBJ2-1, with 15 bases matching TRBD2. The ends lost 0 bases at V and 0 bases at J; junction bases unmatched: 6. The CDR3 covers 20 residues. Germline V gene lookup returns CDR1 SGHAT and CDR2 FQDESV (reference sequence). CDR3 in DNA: TGTGCCAGCAGCTTAGCACGGGGACTAGCGGGAGGCTACTCCTACAATGAGCAGTTCTTC. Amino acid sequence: CASSLARGLAGGYSYNEQFF.

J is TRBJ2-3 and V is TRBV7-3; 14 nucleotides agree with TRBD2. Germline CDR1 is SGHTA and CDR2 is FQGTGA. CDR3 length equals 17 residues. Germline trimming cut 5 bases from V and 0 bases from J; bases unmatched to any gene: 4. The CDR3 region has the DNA TGTGCCAGCAGCCGACTAGCGGGAGGGATAAGCACAGATACGCAGTATTTT. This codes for CASSRLAGGISTDTQYF.

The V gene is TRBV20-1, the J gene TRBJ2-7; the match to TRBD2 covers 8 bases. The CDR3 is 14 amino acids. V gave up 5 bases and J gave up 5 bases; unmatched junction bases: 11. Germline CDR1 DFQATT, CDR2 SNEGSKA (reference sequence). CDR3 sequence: CSAARGGPLDEQYF. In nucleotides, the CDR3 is TGCAGTGCTGCTCGCGGGGGGCCCCTTGACGAGCAGTACTTC.

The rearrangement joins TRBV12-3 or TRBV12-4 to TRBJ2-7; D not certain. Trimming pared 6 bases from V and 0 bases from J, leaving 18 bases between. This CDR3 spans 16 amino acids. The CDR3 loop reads CASSRLAGTRSYEQYF. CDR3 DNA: TGTGCCAGCAGCCGGTTGGCAGGCACCCGCTCCTACGAGCAGTACTTC.

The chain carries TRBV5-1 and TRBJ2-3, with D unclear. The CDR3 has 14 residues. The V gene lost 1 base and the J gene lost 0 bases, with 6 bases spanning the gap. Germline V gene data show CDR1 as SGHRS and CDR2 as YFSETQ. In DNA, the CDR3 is TGCGCCAGCAGCTTGCAGCGAAGCACAGATACGCAGTATTTT. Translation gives CASSLQRSTDTQYF.

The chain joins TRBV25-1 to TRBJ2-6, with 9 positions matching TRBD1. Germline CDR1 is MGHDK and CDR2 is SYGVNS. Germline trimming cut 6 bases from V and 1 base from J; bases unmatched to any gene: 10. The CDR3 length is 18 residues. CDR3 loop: CASRGSGQGPSGANVLTF. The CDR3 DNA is TGTGCCAGCAGGGGTTCGGGACAGGGACCTTCTGGGGCCAACGTCCTGACTTTC.

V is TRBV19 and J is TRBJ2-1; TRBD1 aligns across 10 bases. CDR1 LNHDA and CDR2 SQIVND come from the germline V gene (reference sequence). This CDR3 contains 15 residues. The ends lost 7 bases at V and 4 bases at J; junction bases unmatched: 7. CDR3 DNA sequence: TGTGCCAGTACCCTAGGGACAGGGGCATACAATGAGCAGTTCTTC. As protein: CASTLGTGAYNEQFF.

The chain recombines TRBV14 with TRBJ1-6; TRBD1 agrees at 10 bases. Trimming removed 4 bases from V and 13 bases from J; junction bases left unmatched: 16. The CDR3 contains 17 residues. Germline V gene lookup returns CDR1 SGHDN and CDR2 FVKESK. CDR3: CASSPDVGDRGMVPLHF. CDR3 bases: TGTGCCAGCAGCCCGGACGTAGGGGACAGGGGTATGGTTCCCCTCCACTTT.

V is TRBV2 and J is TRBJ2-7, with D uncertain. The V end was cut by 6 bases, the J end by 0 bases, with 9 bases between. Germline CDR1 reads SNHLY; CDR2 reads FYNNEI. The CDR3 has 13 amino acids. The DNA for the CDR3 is TGTGCCAGCAGCCCTCAGTTCTCCTACGAGCAGTACTTC. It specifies CASSPQFSYEQYF.